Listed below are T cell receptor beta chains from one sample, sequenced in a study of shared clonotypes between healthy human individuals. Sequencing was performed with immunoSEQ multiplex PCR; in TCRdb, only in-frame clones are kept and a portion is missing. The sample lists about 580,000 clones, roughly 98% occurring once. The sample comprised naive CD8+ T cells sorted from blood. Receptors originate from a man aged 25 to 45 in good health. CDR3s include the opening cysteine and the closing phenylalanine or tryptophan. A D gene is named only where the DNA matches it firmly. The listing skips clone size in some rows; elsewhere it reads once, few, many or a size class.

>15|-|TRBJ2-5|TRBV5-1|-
CASSLISGVGETQYF
TGCGCCAGCAGCTTGATATCAGGGGTCGGCGAGACCCAGTACTTC
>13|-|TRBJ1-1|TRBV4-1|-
CASSQHQGNGAFF
TGCGCCAGCAGCCAACACCAGGGCAACGGAGCTTTCTTT
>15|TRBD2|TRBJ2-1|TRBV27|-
CASSLTSGRNNEQFF
TGTGCCAGCAGTTTAACTAGCGGGAGGAATAATGAGCAGTTCTTC
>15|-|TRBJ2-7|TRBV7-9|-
CASSLADVSSYEQYF
TGTGCCAGCAGCTTAGCGGACGTGAGCTCCTACGAGCAGTACTTC
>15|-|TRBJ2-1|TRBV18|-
CASGPGSNSYNEQFF
TGTGCCAGCGGTCCGGGTTCTAATTCCTACAATGAGCAGTTCTTC
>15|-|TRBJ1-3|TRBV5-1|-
CASSLEALSGNTIYF
TGCGCCAGCAGCTTGGAGGCACTATCTGGAAACACCATATATTTT
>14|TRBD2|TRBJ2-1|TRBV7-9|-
CASSLTGLVHEQFF
TGTGCCAGCAGCTTAACGGGACTAGTGCATGAGCAGTTCTTC
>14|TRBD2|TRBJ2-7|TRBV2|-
CASWTAGGSYEQYF
TGTGCCAGCTGGACAGCGGGAGGATCCTACGAGCAGTACTTC
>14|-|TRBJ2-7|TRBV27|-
CASSLLGAGYEQYF
TGTGCCAGCAGTTTATTAGGGGCTGGCTACGAGCAGTACTTC
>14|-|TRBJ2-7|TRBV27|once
CASSSGQSSYEQYF
TGTGCCAGCAGTTCGGGTCAGAGCTCCTACGAGCAGTACTTC